This record concerns one T cell receptor (beta chain) sequence. What it binds is unknown. Germline CDR1 is SGHRS and CDR2 is YFSETQ. The CDR3 loop spans 16 amino acids. Trimming took 0 bases from V and 1 from J; bases not matched to a gene: 2. The PCR contained 60 Vbeta and 13 Jbeta primers. Libraries were prepared by immunoSEQ multiplex PCR; TCRdb keeps only in-frame clonotypes and omits some of them. Found here are 98,000 or so clones, about 80% of them singletons; the top ten hold roughly 2%. The data were obtained in a study of cytomegalovirus exposure and HLA in healthy donors. Overall study findings and caveats: A later analysis reportedly found that, within productive TCRs, an Asian-associated ancestry cluster had fewer N-insertions than the mean observed across the approximately 600 donors. Diagnosis of cytomegalovirus status made by the classifier reportedly showed high specificity and sensitivity.

This chain uses TRBV5-1 with TRBJ2-2; 8 bases are a match to TRBD1. Material: PBMCs. This receptor was identified in a man in his forties or fifties in good health and CMV-seronegative. This CDR3 reads CASSLAGTGNTGELFF. Written as DNA, the CDR3 is TGCGCCAGCAGCTTGGCAGGGACAGGGAACACCGGGGAGCTGTTTTTT.